Presented here are 15 T cell receptor beta chains from one specimen sequenced in a study of cytomegalovirus exposure and HLA in healthy donors. Both 60 Vbeta primers and 13 Jbeta primers went into the PCR. Some clones are missing from TCRdb's copy, which holds only in-frame ones; the method was immunoSEQ multiplex PCR. Counted here are under 200,000 clones, 82% occurring once; the ten biggest clones make up roughly 1.6%. The material sequenced was PBMCs. These receptor sequences come from a girl aged 10 to 17 in good health and CMV-seropositive.

The chain joins TRBV7-9 to TRBJ2-3; TRBD2 is a possible D gene (6 bases). CDR1 SEHNR and CDR2 FQNEAQ come from the germline V gene (reference sequence). The V and J ends lost 5 bases and 3 bases respectively, with 18 bases between them. The CDR3 runs to 16 residues. The CDR3: CASSVPRGLETDTQYF. CDR3 coding DNA: TGTGCCAGCAGCGTCCCTCGGGGACTCGAGACAGATACGCAGTATTTT.

The chain couples TRBV28 to TRBJ1-5; D gene ambiguous. Germline V lookup: CDR1 MDHEN, CDR2 SYDVKM. This CDR3 is built from 17 residues. V was pared by 3 bases and J by 5 bases, with 20 bases between. CDR3 in DNA: TGTGCCAGCAGTTTGCGGTTAGTGTTTCAATCCGATCAGCCCCAGCATTTT. Translated, it gives CASSLRLVFQSDQPQHF.

The chain is built from TRBV2 and TRBJ1-2; D ambiguous. The CDR3 consists of 14 residues. V was shortened by 6 bases and J by 1 base, with 12 bases between the two germline ends. Looked up from germline, CDR1 is SNHLY and CDR2 is FYNNEI. As DNA, the CDR3 is TGTGCCAGCAGGGCGGGGTTATTTAACTATGGCTACACCTTC. Amino acid sequence: CASRAGLFNYGYTF.

V gene TRBV5-1 combines with J gene TRBJ2-3; 9 positions match TRBD1. Germline V CDR1 and CDR2: SGHRS, YFSETQ. This CDR3 is built from 16 residues. The junction had 11 bases not matched to a gene; V was cut back by 0 bases and J by 9 bases. CDR3 sequence: CASSLDPYYGQGTQYF. The CDR3, as DNA: TGCGCCAGCAGCTTGGACCCATATTACGGACAGGGGACGCAGTATTTT.

The chain is built from TRBV4-2 and TRBJ2-1; 11 nucleotides line up with TRBD2. The CDR3 consists of 18 residues. With 0 bases clipped from V and 10 bases from J, the junction kept 14 bases outside the gene matches. Germline CDR1 reads LGHNA; CDR2 reads YNFKEQ. Written as DNA, the CDR3 is TGTGCCAGCAGCCAAGAGAGTACCGTGGGTCTAGCGGGAGGAGAGCAGTTCTTC. This gives the protein CASSQESTVGLAGGEQFF.

The chain carries TRBV5-4 and TRBJ2-2; 10 nucleotides align to TRBD2. J gave up 2 bases and V 6 bases, and 4 bases lay outside the gene matches. Germline V lookup: CDR1 SGHNT, CDR2 YYREEE (reference sequence). The CDR3 runs 15 residues. CDR3 nucleotides: TGTGCCAGCAACCGACTAGCGGGCAACACCGGGGAGCTGTTTTTT. Its translation is CASNRLAGNTGELFF.

The chain recombines TRBV6-6 with TRBJ1-2, with 8 nucleotides matching TRBD1. With 2 bases clipped from V and 5 bases from J, the junction kept 4 bases outside the gene matches. Germline V gene data show CDR1 as MNHNY and CDR2 as SVGAGI (reference sequence). This CDR3 has 14 amino acids. DNA of the CDR3: TGTGCCAGCAGTTACGACAGGGGCCGGTATGGCTACACCTTC. This codes for CASSYDRGRYGYTF.

V usage is TRBV5-1 and J usage is TRBJ1-1; D is ambiguous. From germline, CDR1 is SGHRS and CDR2 YFSETQ. Trimming stripped 1 base from V and 2 bases from J, with 9 bases between. This CDR3 contains 14 residues. CDR3 in DNA: TGCGCCAGCAGCTTGCAGAAACCCAACACTGAAGCTTTCTTT. This translates into CASSLQKPNTEAFF.

The chain has TRBV29-1 and TRBJ1-2, with D perhaps TRBD1 (6 bases). V lost 4 bases and J 5 bases, leaving 20 bases between the germline ends. Germline CDR1 reads SQVTM; CDR2 reads ANQGSEA. The CDR3 is 15 amino acids. The CDR3 region is CSVGVLEQGWYGYTF. CDR3 nucleotide sequence: TGCAGCGTTGGGGTCTTAGAACAGGGTTGGTATGGCTACACCTTC.

This chain connects TRBV15 to TRBJ2-5; tentatively, D is TRBD2 (7 bases). CDR1 and CDR2 from the germline V gene are LNHNV and YYDKDF (reference sequence). The CDR3 length is 16 residues. Trimming left V 7 bases short and J 7 bases short, with 25 bases between. The CDR3 coding sequence is TGTGCCACCACTTTGAGAAATTCGGGGGGCTCGGGGACCCAGTACTTC. Residues: CATTLRNSGGSGTQYF.

The rearrangement uses TRBV7-9 and TRBJ1-2; TRBD1 might be the D (5 bases). Germline V CDR1 and CDR2: SEHNR, FQNEAQ (reference sequence). Trimming left V 4 bases short and J 8 bases short, with 14 bases between. This CDR3 is built from 13 residues. The CDR3 spells CASSSGSGDGYTF. DNA for the CDR3: TGTGCCAGCAGCTCGGGAAGCGGGGACGGCTACACCTTC.

The J gene is TRBJ2-3, the V gene TRBV10-3, with D possibly being TRBD2 (6 bases). Trimming removed 6 bases at V and 0 bases at J, with 16 bases between. Germline V gives CDR1 ENHRY, CDR2 SYGVKD. The CDR3 is 16 amino acids. CDR3 coding DNA: TGTGCCATCAGGGCCCTTAGCGGAGCTAGCACAGATACGCAGTATTTT. Translation gives CAIRALSGASTDTQYF.

V usage is TRBV4-1 and J usage is TRBJ2-1; TRBD2 might be the D (6 bases). Germline CDR1 reads MGHRA; CDR2 reads YSYEKL. The CDR3 runs to 15 residues. Trimming left V 4 bases short and J 0 bases short, with 10 bases between. CDR3 sequence: CASSRLGSSYNEQFF. DNA of the CDR3: TGCGCCAGCAGCCGACTAGGCAGCTCCTACAATGAGCAGTTCTTC.

The rearrangement uses TRBV7-9 and TRBJ1-1; 10 bases match TRBD1. The CDR3 sequence is 15 residues long. The J segment lost 3 bases and the V segment lost 5 bases, leaving 6 bases of the junction unmatched. Germline V CDR1 and CDR2: SEHNR, FQNEAQ (reference sequence). CDR3 protein: CASSTRQGADTEAFF. CDR3 nucleotide sequence: TGTGCCAGCAGCACCCGACAGGGGGCTGACACTGAAGCTTTCTTT.

The chain has TRBV5-5 and TRBJ2-1; 7 nucleotides line up with TRBD2. In germline, CDR1 is SGHKS, CDR2 YYEKEE (reference sequence). The CDR3 loop spans 18 amino acids. V shed 4 bases, J shed 5 bases, and the junction held 18 bases outside the gene matches. For the CDR3, the DNA is TGTGCCAGCAGCCCGGGGCCGGGCAGCGGGATACCTAACAATGAGCAGTTCTTC. Translated, it gives CASSPGPGSGIPNNEQFF.